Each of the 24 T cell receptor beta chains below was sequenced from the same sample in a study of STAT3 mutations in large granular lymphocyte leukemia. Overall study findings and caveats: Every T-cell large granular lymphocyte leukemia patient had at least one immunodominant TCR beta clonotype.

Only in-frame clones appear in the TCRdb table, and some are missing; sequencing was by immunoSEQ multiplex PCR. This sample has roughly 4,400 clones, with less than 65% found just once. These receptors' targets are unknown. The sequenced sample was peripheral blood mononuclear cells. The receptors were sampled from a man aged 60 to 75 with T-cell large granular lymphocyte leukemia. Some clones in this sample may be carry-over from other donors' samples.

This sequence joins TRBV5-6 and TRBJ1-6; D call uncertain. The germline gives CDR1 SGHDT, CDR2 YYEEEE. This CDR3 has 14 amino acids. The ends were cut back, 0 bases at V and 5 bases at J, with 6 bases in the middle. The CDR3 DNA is TGTGCCAGCAGCTTGGAGCGTGATAATTCACCCCTCCACTTT. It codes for CASSLERDNSPLHF.

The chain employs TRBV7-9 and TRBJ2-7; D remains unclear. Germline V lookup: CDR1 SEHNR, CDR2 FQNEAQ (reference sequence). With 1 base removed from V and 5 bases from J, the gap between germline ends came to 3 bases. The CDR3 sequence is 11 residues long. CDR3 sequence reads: CASSLEHEQYF. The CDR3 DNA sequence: TGTGCCAGCAGCTTAGAGCACGAGCAGTACTTC.

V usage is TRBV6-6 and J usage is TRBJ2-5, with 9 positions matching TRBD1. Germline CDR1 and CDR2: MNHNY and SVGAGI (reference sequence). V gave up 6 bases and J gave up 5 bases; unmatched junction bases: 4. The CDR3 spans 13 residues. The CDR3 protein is CASRQGAEETQYF. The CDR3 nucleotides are TGTGCCAGCAGACAGGGGGCGGAGGAGACCCAGTACTTC.

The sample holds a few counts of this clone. The CDR3 DNA is TGTGCCTGGAGTGTATTAGCGGGGGGGTTTACGCAGTATTTT. This translates into CAWSVLAGGFTQYF. The chain is built from TRBV30 and TRBJ2-3; 11 bases line up with TRBD2. V gave up 0 bases and J gave up 8 bases; unmatched junction bases: 4. The germline V gene has CDR1 GTSNPN and CDR2 SVGIG (reference sequence). The CDR3 is made up of 14 amino acids.

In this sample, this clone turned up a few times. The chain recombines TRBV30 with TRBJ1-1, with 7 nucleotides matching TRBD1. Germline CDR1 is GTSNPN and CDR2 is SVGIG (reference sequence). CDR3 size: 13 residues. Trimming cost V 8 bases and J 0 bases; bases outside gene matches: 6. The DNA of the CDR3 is TGTGCCAGAGGGGGCAATATGAACACTGAAGCTTTCTTT. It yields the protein CARGGNMNTEAFF. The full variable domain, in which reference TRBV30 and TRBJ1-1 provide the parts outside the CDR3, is SQTIHQWPATLVQPVGSPLSLECTVEGTSNPNLYWYRQAAGRGLQLLFYSVGIGQISSEVPQNLSASRPQDRQFILSSKKLLLSDSGFYLCARGGNMNTEAFFGQGTRLTVV.

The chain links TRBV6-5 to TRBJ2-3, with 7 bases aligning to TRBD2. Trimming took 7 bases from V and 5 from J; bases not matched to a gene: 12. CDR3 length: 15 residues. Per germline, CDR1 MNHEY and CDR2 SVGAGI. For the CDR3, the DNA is TGTGCCAGCACCCTCGGACCGGGAGGAGGAGATACGCAGTATTTT. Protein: CASTLGPGGGDTQYF.

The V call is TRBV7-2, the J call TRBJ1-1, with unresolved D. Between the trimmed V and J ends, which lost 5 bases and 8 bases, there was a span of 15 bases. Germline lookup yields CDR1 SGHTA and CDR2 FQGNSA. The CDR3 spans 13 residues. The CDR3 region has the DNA TGTGCCAGCAGCGAAGTAGCTGAGTCCGAAGCTTTCTTT. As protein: CASSEVAESEAFF. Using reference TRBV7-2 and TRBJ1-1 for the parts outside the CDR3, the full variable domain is GAGVSQSPSNKVTEKGKDVELRCDPISGHTALYWYRQSLGQGLEFLIYFQGNSAPDKSGLPSDRFSAERTGGSVSTLTIQRTQQEDSAVYLCASSEVAESEAFFGQGTRLTVV.

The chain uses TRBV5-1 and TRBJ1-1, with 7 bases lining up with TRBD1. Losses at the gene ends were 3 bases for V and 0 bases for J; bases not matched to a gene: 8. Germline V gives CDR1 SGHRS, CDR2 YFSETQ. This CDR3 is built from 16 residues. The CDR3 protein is CASSWGKGAVNTEAFF. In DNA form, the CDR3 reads TGCGCCAGCAGCTGGGGAAAGGGGGCTGTGAACACTGAAGCTTTCTTT.

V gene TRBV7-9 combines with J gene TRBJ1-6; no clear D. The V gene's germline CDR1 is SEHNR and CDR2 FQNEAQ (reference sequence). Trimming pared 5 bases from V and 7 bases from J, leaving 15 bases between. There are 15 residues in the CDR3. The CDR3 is CASSHRRAANSPLHF. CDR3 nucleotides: TGTGCCAGCAGCCATCGGAGGGCAGCAAATTCACCCCTCCACTTT.

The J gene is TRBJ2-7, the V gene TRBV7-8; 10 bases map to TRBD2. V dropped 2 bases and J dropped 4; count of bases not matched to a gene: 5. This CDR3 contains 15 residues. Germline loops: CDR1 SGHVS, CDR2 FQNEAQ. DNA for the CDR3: TGTGCCAGCAGCTTAACCCTAGCGGGGGAGTACGAGCAGTACTTC. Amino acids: CASSLTLAGEYEQYF.

CDR3 amino acids: CAWQRQGEITEAFF. The CDR3 DNA reads as TGTGCCTGGCAAAGACAGGGAGAGATCACTGAAGCTTTCTTT. The J gene is TRBJ1-1, the V gene TRBV30, with TRBD1 matching over 7 bases. J lost 4 bases, V lost 5 bases, and 10 bases had no gene match. The CDR3 spans 14 residues. CDR1 and CDR2 (germline): GTSNPN, SVGIG (reference sequence).

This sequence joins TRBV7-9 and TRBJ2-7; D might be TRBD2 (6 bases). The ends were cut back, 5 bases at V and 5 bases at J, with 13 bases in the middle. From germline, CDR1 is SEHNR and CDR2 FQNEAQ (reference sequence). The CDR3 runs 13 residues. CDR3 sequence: CASSRDSSHEQYF. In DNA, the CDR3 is TGTGCCAGCAGCCGGGACTCCTCACACGAGCAGTACTTC.

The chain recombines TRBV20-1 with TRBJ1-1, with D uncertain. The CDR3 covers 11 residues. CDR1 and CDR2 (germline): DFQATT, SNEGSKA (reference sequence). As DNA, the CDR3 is TGCCAAACCGGTACGAACACTGAAGCTTTCTTT. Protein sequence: CQTGTNTEAFF.

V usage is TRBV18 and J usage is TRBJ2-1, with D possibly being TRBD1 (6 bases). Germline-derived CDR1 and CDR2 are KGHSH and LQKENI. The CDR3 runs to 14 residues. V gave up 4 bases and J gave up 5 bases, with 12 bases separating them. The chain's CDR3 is CASSLRDTDNEQFF. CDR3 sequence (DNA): TGTGCCAGCTCACTCCGGGACACCGACAATGAGCAGTTCTTC. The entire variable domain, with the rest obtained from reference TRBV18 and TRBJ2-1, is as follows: NAGVMQNPRHLVRRRGQEARLRCSPMKGHSHVYWYRQLPEEGLKFMVYLQKENIIDESGMPKERFSAEFPKEGPSILRIQQVVRGDSAAYFCASSLRDTDNEQFFGPGTRLTVL.

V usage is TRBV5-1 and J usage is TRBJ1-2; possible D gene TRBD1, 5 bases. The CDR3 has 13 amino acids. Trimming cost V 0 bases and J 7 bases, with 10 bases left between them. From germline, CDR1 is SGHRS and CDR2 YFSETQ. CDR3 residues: CASSLEDGGGYTF. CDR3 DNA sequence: TGCGCCAGCAGCTTGGAGGACGGGGGTGGCTACACCTTC.

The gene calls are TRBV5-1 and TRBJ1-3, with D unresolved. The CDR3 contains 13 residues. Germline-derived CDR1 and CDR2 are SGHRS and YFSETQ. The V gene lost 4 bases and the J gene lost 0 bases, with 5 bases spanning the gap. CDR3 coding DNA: TGCGCCAGCAGCGAGAGCTCTGGAAACACCATATATTTT. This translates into CASSESSGNTIYF.

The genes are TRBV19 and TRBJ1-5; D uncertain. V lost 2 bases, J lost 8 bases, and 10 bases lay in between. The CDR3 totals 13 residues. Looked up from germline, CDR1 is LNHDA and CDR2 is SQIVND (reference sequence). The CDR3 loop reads CASSISAAEPQHF. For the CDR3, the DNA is TGTGCCAGTAGTATATCTGCAGCGGAGCCCCAGCATTTT. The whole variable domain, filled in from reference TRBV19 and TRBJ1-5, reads DGGITQSPKYLFRKEGQNVTLSCEQNLNHDAMYWYRQDPGQGLRLIYYSQIVNDFQKGDIAEGYSVSREKKESFPLTVTSAQKNPTAFYLCASSISAAEPQHFGDGTRLSIL.

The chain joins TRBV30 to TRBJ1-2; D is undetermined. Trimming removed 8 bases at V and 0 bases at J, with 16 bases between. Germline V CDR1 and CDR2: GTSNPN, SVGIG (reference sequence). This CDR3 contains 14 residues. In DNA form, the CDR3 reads TGTGCCGGGTCCGGGTCACCTCCTAACTATGGCTACACCTTC. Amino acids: CAGSGSPPNYGYTF.

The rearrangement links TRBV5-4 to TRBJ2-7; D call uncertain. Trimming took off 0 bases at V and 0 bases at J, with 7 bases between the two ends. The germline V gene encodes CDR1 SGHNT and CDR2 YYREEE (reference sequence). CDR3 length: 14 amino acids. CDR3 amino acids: CASSLGRTSYEQYF. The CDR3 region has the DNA TGTGCCAGCAGCTTGGGCCGTACCTCCTACGAGCAGTACTTC.

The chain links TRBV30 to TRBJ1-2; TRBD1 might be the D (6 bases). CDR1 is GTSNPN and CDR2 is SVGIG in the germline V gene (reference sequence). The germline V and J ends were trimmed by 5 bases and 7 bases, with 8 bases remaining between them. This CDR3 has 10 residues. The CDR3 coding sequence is TGTGCCTGGGGGGGCCCTGGCTACACCTTC. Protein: CAWGGPGYTF. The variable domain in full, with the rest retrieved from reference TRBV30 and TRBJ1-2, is SQTIHQWPATLVQPVGSPLSLECTVEGTSNPNLYWYRQAAGRGLQLLFYSVGIGQISSEVPQNLSASRPQDRQFILSSKKLLLSDSGFYLCAWGGPGYTFGSGTRLTVV.

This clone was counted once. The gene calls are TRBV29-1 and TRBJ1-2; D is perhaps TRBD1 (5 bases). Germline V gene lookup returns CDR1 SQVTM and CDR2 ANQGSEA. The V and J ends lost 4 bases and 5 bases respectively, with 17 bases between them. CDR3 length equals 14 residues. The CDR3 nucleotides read TGCAGCGTTGTCCCTGGGGCGGGGGTTTATGGCTACACCTTC. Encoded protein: CSVVPGAGVYGYTF.

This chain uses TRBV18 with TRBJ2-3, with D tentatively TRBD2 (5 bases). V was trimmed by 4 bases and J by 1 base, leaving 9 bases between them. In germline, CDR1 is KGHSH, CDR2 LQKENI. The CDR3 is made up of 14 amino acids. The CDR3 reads CASSRGLGTDTQYF. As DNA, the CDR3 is TGTGCCAGCTCACGCGGACTCGGCACAGATACGCAGTATTTT. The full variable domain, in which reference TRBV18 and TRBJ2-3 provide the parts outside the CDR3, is NAGVMQNPRHLVRRRGQEARLRCSPMKGHSHVYWYRQLPEEGLKFMVYLQKENIIDESGMPKERFSAEFPKEGPSILRIQQVVRGDSAAYFCASSRGLGTDTQYFGPGTRLTVL.

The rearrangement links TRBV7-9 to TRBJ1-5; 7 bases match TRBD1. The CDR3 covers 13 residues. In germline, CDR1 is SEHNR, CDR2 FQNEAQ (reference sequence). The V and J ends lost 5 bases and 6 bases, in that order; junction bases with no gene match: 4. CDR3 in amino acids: CASSETGIQPQHF. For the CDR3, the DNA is TGTGCCAGCAGCGAGACAGGGATTCAGCCCCAGCATTTT.

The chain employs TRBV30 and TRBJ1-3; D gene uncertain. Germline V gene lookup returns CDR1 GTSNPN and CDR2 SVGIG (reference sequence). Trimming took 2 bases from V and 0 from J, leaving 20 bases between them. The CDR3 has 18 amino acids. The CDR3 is CAWSFPNPGSSSGNTIYF. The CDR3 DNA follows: TGTGCCTGGAGTTTTCCAAACCCCGGGTCAAGCTCTGGAAACACCATATATTTT.